Here is one T cell receptor (beta chain) with its context. The data are from a study of blood T cell repertoires in COVID-19. Whole-study context: The study drew acute and convalescent COVID-19 samples from the United States, Italy and Spain.

The CDR3 is 16 residues long. J gave up 6 bases and V 4 bases, and 9 bases lay outside the gene matches. The germline V gene has CDR1 MGHDK and CDR2 SYGVNS. Profiling relied on immunoSEQ multiplex PCR, and the TCRdb table lists in-frame clones only, not all of them. The data contain over 250,000 clones, approximately 88% of them seen just once; the ten biggest clones take up about 9.8%. Specimen: PBMCs or T cells enriched from blood (not recorded which). The clonotype was recovered from a woman aged 18-29 years who had recovered from COVID-19. The chain combines TRBV25-1 with TRBJ2-1; 10 nucleotides agree with TRBD1. The CDR3 coding sequence is TGTGCCAGCAGTGGAGCCGGGACAGGGGTATCCAATGAGCAGTTCTTC. Amino acid sequence: CASSGAGTGVSNEQFF.